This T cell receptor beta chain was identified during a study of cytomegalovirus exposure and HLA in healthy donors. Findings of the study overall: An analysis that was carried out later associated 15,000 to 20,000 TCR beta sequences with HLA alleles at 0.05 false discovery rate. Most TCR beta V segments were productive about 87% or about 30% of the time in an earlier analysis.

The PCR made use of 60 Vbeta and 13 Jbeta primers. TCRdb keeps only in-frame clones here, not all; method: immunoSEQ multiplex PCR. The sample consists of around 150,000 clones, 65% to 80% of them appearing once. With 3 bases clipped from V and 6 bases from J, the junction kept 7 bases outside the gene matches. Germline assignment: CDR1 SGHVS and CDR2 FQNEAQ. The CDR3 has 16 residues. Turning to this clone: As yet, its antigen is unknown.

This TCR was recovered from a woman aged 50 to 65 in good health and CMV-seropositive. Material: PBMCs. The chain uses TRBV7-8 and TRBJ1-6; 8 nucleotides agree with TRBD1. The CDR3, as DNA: TGTGCCAGCAGCTTGAGGGCCAGGGGGCTTAATTCACCCCTCCACTTT. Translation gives CASSLRARGLNSPLHF.